Sequencing of this T cell receptor (beta chain) was carried out in a study of technical replicates of blood from a handful of donors. Germline-derived CDR1 and CDR2 are MNHEY and SMNVEV (reference sequence). The CDR3 length is 12 residues. V shed 4 bases and J shed 5 bases, with 9 bases lying between them. TCRdb keeps only in-frame clones here, not all; method: immunoSEQ multiplex PCR. The sample has about 75,000 clones; approximately 97% are singletons. V usage is TRBV27 and J usage is TRBJ2-7; D is undetermined. This TCR came from a human donor in good health. Sequenced input: T cells isolated from PBMCs. The CDR3 sequence: CASSSLVDEQYF. The CDR3 region has the DNA TGTGCCAGCAGTTCGCTAGTCGACGAGCAGTACTTC.